This TCR beta chain was recorded in a study of shared clonotypes between healthy human individuals (dated by TCRdb to 2020 to 2021). Regarding the complete study: The cohort included three men and a couple of women between 18 and 49 years of age. For each donor, three plates each were used for CD4 naive and CD4 memory, two plates were used for CD8 naive, and one plate was used for CD8 memory. To increase sequencing depth and limit assay-specific biases, different laboratories used diverse techniques to prepare libraries and sequence TCR repertoires. To estimate repertoire size and how much clonotype sharing occurs between individuals, the study deeply sequenced the blood TCR repertoires of several healthy adults. Between about 0.85 and 9.5 billion PBMCs per donor were obtained by leukapheresis.

Using the deep immunoSEQ assay, multiplex PCR amplified TCR CDR3 regions from genomic DNA. Extracted genomic DNA from each cell subset was distributed evenly across all wells of several immunoSEQ 96-well plates, and each plate was treated as a replicate. Each replicate PCR for sorted subsets received about 210 ng genomic DNA, equal to about 29,000 T cell genomes. The purified libraries were quantified using a Qubit 3.0 fluorometer, sized with a Bioanalyzer 2100, and then quantified again using the KAPA Library Quantification kit. Each immunoSEQ 96-well plate was sequenced on its own single-read 150-cycle Illumina NextSeq 550 flow cell. As for the original processing: The immunoSEQ output contained only junctional sequences without quality scores, so filtering could not match that applied to full-length reads. To assign V/J genes and CDR3, sequences were annotated using PyIR, a Python wrapper for IgBLAST v1.9, with IMGT germline references. Reads with weak V/J assignments (E-value above 1e-6), missing CDR3, stop codons, out-of-frame junctions, or ambiguous translated residues were removed. V3J clonotypes were defined by identical inferred V gene, J gene, and CDR3 amino acid sequence. To compute the percentage overlap between repertoires, the number of shared unique clonotypes was divided by the size of the smaller repertoire. Repertoire richness was assessed with RTK rarefaction, the Chao1 estimator, and Recon v2.1 estimates of unobserved clonotypes. OLGA was used to compute generation probabilities for all TCRbeta clonotypes that the gDNA method yielded from a handful of donors. TCRdb carries this immuneACCESS record with in-frame sequences only. Its versions omit some clonotypes, under half of them owing to an unresolved V gene in the studies checked, with the rest unexplained. V and J calls and clone size follow that table, whereas D and trimming were derived from the DNA. For this sample the table gives 800,000 or so clones, of which 96% were detected only once. The top ten constitute about 0.22% of the sample.

There are 15 amino acids in the CDR3, from cysteine to phenylalanine inclusive. Only the CDR3 portion is preserved as DNA: 45 bases, with reading frame beginning at the first base. V is shortened by 4 bases, J by 0 bases, and the region joining them spans 12 bases. CDR1 and CDR2 are drawn from the germline V gene (reference sequence): MNHEY, SMNVEV. Note on this clone: The clone's antigen remains unknown. Nothing much larger sits one base from this clone, and base qualities are not available.

The paper as a whole reports these results and caveats: Sampling was limited to blood, and TCR repertoires in tissue likely differ from TCR repertoires in blood. Even with the large sequencing depth, rarefaction of the sorted-subset datasets indicated that sequencing was incomplete. Pairwise subsampling indicated that sequencing depth was expected to affect the degree of clonotype sharing among donors. Naive subsets generally had larger estimated clonotype richness than memory subsets. The small number of donors limited the genetic and exposure-history diversity represented. Clonotypes shared by all four sorted-subset donors showed higher generation probabilities than non-shared clonotypes. Sharing across a handful of donors was observed for around 5% of naive CD4, around 3.5% of naive CD8, 2% to 2.5% of memory CD4, and less than 0.45% of memory CD8 clonotypes.

CD8 naive samples were obtained by positive selection for CCR7 among CD45RO-negative cells, yielding a CD45RA+CCR7+ population from which TemRA cells were excluded. The donors were healthy, HIV-negative adults with no recently reported acute infections or vaccinations. Every donor was a Caucasian adult residing in Nashville, Tennessee, USA. After blood collection by leukapheresis, PBMCs were isolated using Ficoll-Histopaque density gradient centrifugation and then cryopreserved in the vapor phase of liquid nitrogen. Purity and quantity of every magnetically sorted T cell population were checked by analytical flow cytometry. Each sorted fraction had its genomic DNA isolated and then quantified by UV absorbance on a Nanodrop 2000c.

The sequenced sample consisted of naive CD8+ T cells sorted from blood. The cell subset or site tag for this specimen amounts to: CD45RA+CCR7+. The sequence was obtained from a man aged 30-40 years in good health. The chain is made from TRBV27 and TRBJ2-5; the D gene is possibly TRBD1, with 6 bases matching. The encoded CDR3 is CASSSKKGDQETQYF. The DNA sequence is TGTGCCAGCAGTTCGAAAAAGGGGGACCAAGAGACCCAGTACTTC.